The present TCR beta chain was sequenced within a study of B cell selection in AIRE deficiency. Here immunoSEQ multiplex PCR was the method, and the copy in TCRdb shows in-frame clones only, minus some. Counted here are fewer than 30,000 clones, around 97% occurring once; the ten biggest clones make up roughly 0.2%. Sorting defined conventional CD4 T cells as CD4+CD127+. Controls came from healthy donors unrelated to patients. In regard to this clone: Its specificity is unknown.

Whole-study findings and limits: Patient Tconv and Treg cells showed healthy-like TCRBV usage, CDR3 length, diversity. Shared Treg sequences had shorter CDR3s, biased toward rearrangements with few non-templated insertions.

Source material: CD4+CD127+ conventional T cells sorted from PBMCs. The TCR sequence derives from a human donor in good health.

The CDR3 here is CAISESGPRNEQFF. As DNA, the CDR3 is TGTGCCATCAGTGAGTCAGGGCCCAGAAACGAGCAGTTCTTC. This chain uses TRBV10-3 with TRBJ2-1; no clear D. Germline V lookup: CDR1 ENHRY, CDR2 SYGVKD. Trimming took 0 bases from V and 10 from J, leaving 13 bases between them. The CDR3 spans 14 residues.